The present T cell receptor (beta chain) was sequenced within a study of cytomegalovirus exposure and HLA in healthy donors (TCRdb year 2017). For the wider study: In an earlier analysis of some 610 of the donors, about 260 Gb of sequence data and 90 million to 130 million unique TCR beta sequences from 150 million to 200 million T cells were reported. Approximately 300 gigabases of sequencing data and approximately 85 million unique TCR sequences were included in an early release covering roughly 600 HLA-typed donors. Of the roughly 400 genotyped donors, over 65% fell in the genetic ancestry cluster associated with self-reported Caucasian donors. The study was designed to test whether signatures of past pathogen exposure could be identified by cataloging public T cell receptors. The study profiled the T cell repertoires of approximately 700 subjects by immunosequencing and related them to cytomegalovirus serostatus. Along with the approximately 700-subject first cohort, a separate validation cohort of over 90 different subjects was used. The study combined high-throughput TCR immunosequencing, statistical association of individual TCRs with disease status, and machine learning to predict cytomegalovirus infection status. In a later analysis, previously published TCR beta repertoires from some 640 donors were re-analyzed and high-resolution HLA genotyping was added so that TCR occurrence patterns could be studied. Rather than drawing on any new phenotypic data, the later analysis identified candidate immune exposures from TCR beta sequences and the way those sequences occurred across donors. An earlier analysis of 587 of the donors used high-throughput TCR beta sequencing to judge whether each TCR beta V gene segment behaved as functional or pseudogenic. Donor age, sex, ethnicity and CMV serostatus were collected together with the repertoire data. A later genetic analysis used genome-wide SNP genotypes for about 65% of the roughly 670 donors, treating that subset as a discovery cohort. Every discovery cohort repertoire had been produced on one sequencing platform. Class I and class II HLA loci were covered by the typing at four-digit resolution. The number of typed donors differed by locus: roughly 629-640 for A, B, C, DRB1 and DQB1; some 500 for DQA1; fewer than 610 for DPA1; and some 450 for DPB1. Because of strong linkage in the cohort, five DR-DQ haplotypes were treated as single units for association and clustering. On average, about 200,000 unique TCR beta nucleotide sequences were sequenced per donor among fewer than 500 genotyped donors of the cohort, with 15% to 20% of those sequences being non-productive. Beyond this particular receptor, the publication reports: In a later analysis, more than 15,000 TCR beta sequences were associated with specific HLA alleles at a false discovery rate of 0.05. Because the 87-base-pair reads could not distinguish some IMGT-functional V segments, including TRBV6-2 and TRBV6-3, those segments were excluded. Only TCR beta chains were sequenced in this cohort, and the absence of alpha or paired-chain data limited detectable features. When HLA alleles, especially DR and DQ, strongly co-occurred, attributing TCR associations to individual alleles was difficult. A further reported finding was that TCR beta sequences accurately predicted the HLA-A and HLA-B alleles for most subjects in the first cohort. Because counts were too low, around 18 rarely observed V segments, including chromosome 9 orphons, were left out of the earlier analysis of 500 to 750 of the donors. A later genetic analysis associated a missense DCLRE1C variant with V-gene and J-gene trimming of TCR beta chains, and an independent cohort replicated the association. Most TCR sequences were observed very rarely across donors, whereas some public TCRs were present in many individuals. It was suggested by the authors that the approach could potentially be generalized to other disease states and immunological phenotypes. Because HLA typing was unavailable for some donors at each locus, only the typed subset was used in association tests. In both the original and validation cohorts, the classifier was reported to diagnose cytomegalovirus status with high specificity and sensitivity. Immune exposure information for the cohort was limited to CMV serostatus. In vitro tests confirmed that a few of the cytomegalovirus-associated TCR beta chains recognize cytomegalovirus antigens. In an earlier analysis of 450 to 750 of the donors, most TCR beta V segments appeared in productive rearrangements about 87% or about 30% of the time, broadly matching IMGT annotations. According to a later genetic analysis, donors in an Asian-associated ancestry cluster had fewer N-insertions in productive TCRs than the approximately 630-donor mean. The presence/absence analyses assumed that sequencing depth was roughly uniform across donors, and that assumption may not be true. According to a later analysis, most CMV-associated TCR beta chains appeared to be HLA-restricted, and the HLA associations seemed to be driven largely by CMV exposure. According to a later analysis, parvovirus B19, influenza, CMV and Epstein-Barr virus appeared linked to several top co-occurrence clusters. Correlated functional status among segregating V segments might be attributable to linkage disequilibrium, but an unknown experimental factor could not be ruled out. In a later analysis, TCR association rates were found to vary across HLA loci, with the most associated TCRs seen for DRB1 alleles and the fewest for HLA-C alleles. A cluster of highly shared sequence variants was judged likely to be a technical artifact of the sequencing pipeline. In a later analysis, HLA-associated TCR beta chains showed more clonal expansion and lower generation probabilities than non-associated chains that were equally common. The study listed 164 TCR beta chains as associated with cytomegalovirus.

The cohort consisted of 650 to 700 healthy bone marrow donors. All cohort members were sampled while nominally healthy, although unrecorded immune exposures were likely present. The donor tested CMV seronegative and was one of the 352 seronegative cohort members. A peripheral blood sample was provided by each donor, and peripheral blood mononuclear cells were used for TCR beta sequencing. Genomic DNA was extracted from the blood cell samples with the Qiagen DNeasy Blood Extraction Kit. From the germline V gene, CDR1 is SGDLS and CDR2 is YYNGEE. Unmatched junction bases come to 9, with V trimmed by 3 bases and J by 1 base. The CDR3 measures 16 amino acids from cysteine to phenylalanine. Only the CDR3 DNA is retained, 48 bases long and in frame from the first base. Library preparation used the immunoSEQ multiplex PCR assay. A mixture of 60 forward primers for TCR Vbeta segments and 13 reverse primers for TCR Jbeta segments was used in the multiplex PCR. The CDR3 region of rearranged TCR beta genes was amplified from genomic DNA with a multiplex PCR assay. The amplified TCR beta libraries were sequenced on the Illumina HiSeq System as 87-base-pair reads. In the authors' own workflow: In a later analysis, tens of millions of unique TCR beta chains were counted across the roughly 610 repertoires, and approximately 9.9 million of these chains were shared by at least two donors. Raw reads were error-corrected and collapsed into unique sequences with a nearest-neighbor algorithm that merged closely related sequences to remove PCR and sequencing errors. Alignment of CDR3 sequences to IMGT reference sequences was used to assign V, D and J gene segments. For a sequence to be retained, at least a six-nucleotide match to both a V gene segment and a J gene segment was required. A rearrangement was called productive if the CDR3 had no stop codons and remained in frame with V and J, and every other rearrangement was called non-productive. Following IMGT convention, CDR3 was defined as the stretch from the second conserved V-encoded cysteine to the conserved J-encoded phenylalanine. In an earlier analysis of 550 to 650 of the donors, sequences lacking an unambiguous match to a single V gene segment were excluded. An earlier analysis of 587 of the donors called V segments functional above 56.7% productive rearrangements and segregating when the between-donor standard deviation exceeded 5%. A statistical classification framework was built to diagnose cytomegalovirus status from the catalog of TCR beta chain sequences. A later analysis assigned V and J genes by comparing TCR nucleotide sequences with IMGT/GENE-DB human TR gene sequences. The TCRdist pipeline was used in a later analysis to assign CDR3 sequences and most-parsimonious VDJ recombination scenarios. In a later analysis, each TCR beta chain was defined by its CDR3 amino acid sequence together with its V-gene family, and reads lacking a unique V-gene family were excluded. A later analysis removed over 500 highly shared, low-generation-probability nucleotide sequences to deal with suspected cross-contamination and a sequencing artifact. In a later analysis, a clonal expansion index for each public chain was calculated from normalized within-repertoire ranks of inferred template counts. Generation probabilities in a later analysis came from a VDJ recombination model fitted to out-of-frame rearrangements, and those results were checked against IGoR. In a later analysis, TCR-TCR, TCR-HLA and TCR-CMV co-occurrence was scored with hypergeometric tests, and a repertoire-size bias correction was applied to TCR pairs. A later analysis estimated false discovery rates by permuting HLA or CMV assignments 20 times. In a later analysis, co-occurring TCRs were grouped using DBSCAN, and TCRdist sequence similarity was added for clustering within HLA-allele-positive subsets. Co-occurrence clustering excluded repertoires with fewer than 30,000 or more than 120,000 public chains, plus five with anomalous nucleotide sharing. This is the immuneACCESS table as TCRdb keeps it, with only in-frame sequences that have V and J called. A part of the clones is gone; compared with another copy, unresolved V genes explain less than half, and the rest is unexplained. V and J calls and clone size come straight from that table; D and trimming were deduced from the DNA. For this sample the table gives about 93,000 clones, of which roughly 72% were detected only once. The top ten clonotypes cover 0.5% to 0.65% of the sample.

On this clone: Its antigen remains unidentified. No per-base quality is available; no much larger clone lies one base away.

The sample consisted of PBMCs. This receptor was taken from a man aged 30 to 45 in good health and CMV-seronegative. The sequence joins TRBV9 to TRBJ1-2; 7 of the junction bases match TRBD1. The sequenced DNA is TGTGCCAGCAGCGGACCCGGGACAGAGATTAACTATGGCTACACCTTC. Protein translation: CASSGPGTEINYGYTF.